Listed here is a single TCR beta chain. These data come from a study of cytomegalovirus exposure and HLA in healthy donors. The PCR was carried out with 60 Vbeta primers and 13 Jbeta primers. Sequencing used immunoSEQ multiplex PCR; TCRdb keeps in-frame clones, though not all of them. The repertoire includes over 200,000 clones, 82% of them detected once, and more than 5% sits in the top ten. The V end was cut by 3 bases, the J end by 4 bases, with 18 bases between. The germline V gene encodes CDR1 SGHRS and CDR2 YFSETQ. The CDR3 runs 16 residues. The V and J genes are TRBV5-1 and TRBJ2-3, with D possibly matching TRBD1 (5 bases). Material: PBMCs. The receptor's source is a woman in her thirties or forties in good health and CMV-seropositive. The chain's CDR3 is CASSYQGREFSDTQYF. CDR3 sequence (DNA): TGCGCCAGCAGCTATCAGGGTCGAGAATTTTCAGATACGCAGTATTTT.